This T cell receptor beta chain comes out of a study of type 1 regulatory T cells. Study as a whole: T-allo10 is an in vitro-generated, Tr1-enriched CD4 T cell product specific for alloantigen. Points from the study as a whole: Type 1 regulatory T cells had a more restricted TCR repertoire than non-type 1 regulatory T cells.

This CDR3 is built from 13 residues. Germline values: CDR1 LGHNA, CDR2 YNFKEQ. V was clipped by 6 bases and J by 5 bases; unmatched bases: 2. Worth noting for this clonotype: Its antigen is not known.

MiXCR, run by TCRdb on the reads, gives a single entry per CDR3 protein. The sample has under 75,000 distinct CDR3 sequences, less than 25% seen once. The receptor's source is a human donor in good health. Sequenced material: cultured type 1 regulatory T (Tr1) cells, either the whole culture or a sorted fraction (not recorded which). The genes are TRBV4-2 and TRBJ2-3; 10 nucleotides align to TRBD1. The CDR3 DNA is TGTGCCAGCAGACGGACAGGGGGAGATACGCAGTATTTT. It is translated as CASRRTGGDTQYF.